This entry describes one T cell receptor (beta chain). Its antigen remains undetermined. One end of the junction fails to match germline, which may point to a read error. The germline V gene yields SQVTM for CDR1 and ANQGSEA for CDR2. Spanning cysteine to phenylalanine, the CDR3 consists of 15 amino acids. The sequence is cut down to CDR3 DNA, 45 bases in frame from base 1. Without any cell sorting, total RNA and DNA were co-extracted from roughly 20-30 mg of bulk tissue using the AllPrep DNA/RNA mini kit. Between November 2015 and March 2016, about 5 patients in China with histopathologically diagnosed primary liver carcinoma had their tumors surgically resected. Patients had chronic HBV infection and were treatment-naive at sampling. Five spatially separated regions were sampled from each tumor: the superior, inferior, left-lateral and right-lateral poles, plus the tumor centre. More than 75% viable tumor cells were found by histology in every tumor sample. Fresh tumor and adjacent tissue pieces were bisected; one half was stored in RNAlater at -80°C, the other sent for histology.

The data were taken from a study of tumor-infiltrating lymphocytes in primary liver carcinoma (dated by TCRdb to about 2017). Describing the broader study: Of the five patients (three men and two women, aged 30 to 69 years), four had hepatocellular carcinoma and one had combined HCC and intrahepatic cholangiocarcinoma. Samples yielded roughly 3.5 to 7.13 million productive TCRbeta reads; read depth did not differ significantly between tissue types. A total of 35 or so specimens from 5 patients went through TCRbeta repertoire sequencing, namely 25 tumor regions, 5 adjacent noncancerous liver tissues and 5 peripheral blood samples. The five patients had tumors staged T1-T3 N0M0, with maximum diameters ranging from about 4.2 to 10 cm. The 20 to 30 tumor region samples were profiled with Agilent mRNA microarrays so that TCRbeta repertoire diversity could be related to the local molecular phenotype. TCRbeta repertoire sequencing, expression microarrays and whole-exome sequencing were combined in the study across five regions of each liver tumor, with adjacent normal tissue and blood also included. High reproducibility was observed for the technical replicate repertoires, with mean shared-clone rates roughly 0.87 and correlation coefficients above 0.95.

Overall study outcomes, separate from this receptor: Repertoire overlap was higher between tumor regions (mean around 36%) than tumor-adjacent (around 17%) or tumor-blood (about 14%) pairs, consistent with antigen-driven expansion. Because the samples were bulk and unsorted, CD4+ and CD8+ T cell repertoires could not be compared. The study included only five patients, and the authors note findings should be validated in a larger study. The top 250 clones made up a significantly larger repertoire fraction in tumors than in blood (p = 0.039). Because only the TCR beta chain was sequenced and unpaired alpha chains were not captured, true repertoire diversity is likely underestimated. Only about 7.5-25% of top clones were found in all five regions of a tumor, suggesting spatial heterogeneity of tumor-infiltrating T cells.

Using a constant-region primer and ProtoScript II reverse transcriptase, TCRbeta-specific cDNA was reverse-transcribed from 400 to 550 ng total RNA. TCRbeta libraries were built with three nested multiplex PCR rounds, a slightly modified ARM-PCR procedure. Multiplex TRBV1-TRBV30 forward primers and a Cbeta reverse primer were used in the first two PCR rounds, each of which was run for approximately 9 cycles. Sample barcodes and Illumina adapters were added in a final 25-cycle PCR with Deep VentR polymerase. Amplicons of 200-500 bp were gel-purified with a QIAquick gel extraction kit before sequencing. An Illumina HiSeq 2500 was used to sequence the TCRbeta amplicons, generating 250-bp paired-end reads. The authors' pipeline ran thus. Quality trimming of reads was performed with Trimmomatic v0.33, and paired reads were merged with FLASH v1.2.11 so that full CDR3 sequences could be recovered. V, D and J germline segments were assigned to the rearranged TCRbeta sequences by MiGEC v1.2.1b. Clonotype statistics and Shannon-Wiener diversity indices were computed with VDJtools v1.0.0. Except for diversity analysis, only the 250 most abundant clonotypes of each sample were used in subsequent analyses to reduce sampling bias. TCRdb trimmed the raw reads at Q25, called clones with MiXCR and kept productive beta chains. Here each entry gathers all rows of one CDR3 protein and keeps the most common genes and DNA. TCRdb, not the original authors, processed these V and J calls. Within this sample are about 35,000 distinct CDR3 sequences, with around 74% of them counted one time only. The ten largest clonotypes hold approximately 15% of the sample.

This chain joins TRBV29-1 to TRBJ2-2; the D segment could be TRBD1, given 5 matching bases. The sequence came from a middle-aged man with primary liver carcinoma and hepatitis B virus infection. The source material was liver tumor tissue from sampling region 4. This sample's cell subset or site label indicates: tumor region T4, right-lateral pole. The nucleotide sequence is TGCAGCGTTGGGACCAGCGCGGCGGACACCAGGGAGCTGTTTTTT. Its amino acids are CSVGTSAADTRELFF.